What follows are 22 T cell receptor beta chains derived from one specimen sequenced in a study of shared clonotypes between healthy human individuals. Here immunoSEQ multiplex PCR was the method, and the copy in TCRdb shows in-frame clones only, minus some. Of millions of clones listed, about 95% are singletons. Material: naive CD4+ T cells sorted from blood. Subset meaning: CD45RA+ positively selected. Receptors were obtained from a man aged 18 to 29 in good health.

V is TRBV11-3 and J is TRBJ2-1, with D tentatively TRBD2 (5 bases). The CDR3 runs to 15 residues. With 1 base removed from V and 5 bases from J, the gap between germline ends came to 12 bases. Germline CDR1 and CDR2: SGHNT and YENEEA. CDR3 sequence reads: CASSLVSGKHNEQFF. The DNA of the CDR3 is TGTGCCAGCAGCTTAGTGTCGGGAAAGCACAATGAGCAGTTCTTC.

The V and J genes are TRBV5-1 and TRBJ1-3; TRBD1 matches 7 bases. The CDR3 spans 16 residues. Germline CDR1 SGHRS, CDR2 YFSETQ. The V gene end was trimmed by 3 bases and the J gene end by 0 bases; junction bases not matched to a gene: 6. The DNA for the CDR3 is TGCGCCAGCAGCTGGGGACAGCCGGTCTCTGGAAACACCATATATTTT. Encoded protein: CASSWGQPVSGNTIYF.

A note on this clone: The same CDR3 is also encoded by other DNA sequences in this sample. This CDR3 reads CASSSRETQYF. The DNA of the CDR3 is TGTGCCAGCAGCTCTCGAGAGACCCAGTACTTC. V usage is TRBV7-2 and J usage is TRBJ2-5; D not resolved. Trimming removed 4 bases at V and 4 bases at J, with 4 bases between. Looked up from germline, CDR1 is SGHTA and CDR2 is FQGNSA. The CDR3 spans 11 residues.

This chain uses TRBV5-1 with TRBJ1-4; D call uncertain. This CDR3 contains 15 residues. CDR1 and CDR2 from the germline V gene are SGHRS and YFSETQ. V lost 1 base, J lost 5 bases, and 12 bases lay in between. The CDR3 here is CASSLSLQQNEKLFF. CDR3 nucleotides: TGCGCCAGCAGCTTGAGTCTTCAACAGAATGAAAAACTGTTTTTT. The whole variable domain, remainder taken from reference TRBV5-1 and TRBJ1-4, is KAGVTQTPRYLIKTRGQQVTLSCSPISGHRSVSWYQQTPGQGLQFLFEYFSETQRNKGNFPGRFSGRQFSNSRSEMNVSTLELGDSALYLCASSLSLQQNEKLFFGSGTQLSVL.

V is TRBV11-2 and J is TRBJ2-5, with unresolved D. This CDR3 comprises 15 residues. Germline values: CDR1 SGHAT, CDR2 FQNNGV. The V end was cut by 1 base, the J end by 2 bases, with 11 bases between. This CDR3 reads CASSLVGVVQETQYF. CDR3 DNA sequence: TGTGCCAGCAGCTTAGTTGGGGTAGTTCAAGAGACCCAGTACTTC. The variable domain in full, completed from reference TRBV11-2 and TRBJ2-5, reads EAGVAQSPRYKIIEKRQSVAFWCNPISGHATLYWYQQILGQGPKLLIQFQNNGVVDDSQLPKDRFSAERLKGVDSTLKIQPAKLEDSAVYLCASSLVGVVQETQYFGPGTRLLVL.

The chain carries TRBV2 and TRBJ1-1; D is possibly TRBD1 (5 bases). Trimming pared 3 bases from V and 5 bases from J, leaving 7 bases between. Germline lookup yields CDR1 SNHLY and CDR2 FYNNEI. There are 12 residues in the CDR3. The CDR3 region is CASSDQGTEAFF. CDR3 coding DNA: TGTGCCAGCAGTGATCAGGGAACTGAAGCTTTCTTT.

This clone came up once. DNA for the CDR3: TGTGCTAGTGCCCTTCTAGCGCAAGCCAAAAACATTCAGTACTTC. The encoded protein is CASALLAQAKNIQYF. The gene calls are TRBV12-5 and TRBJ2-4; perhaps TRBD2 as D (6 bases). The length of the CDR3 is 15 residues. Germline V CDR1 and CDR2: LGHNT, FRNRAP. V lost 7 bases and J 0 bases, leaving 13 bases between the germline ends.

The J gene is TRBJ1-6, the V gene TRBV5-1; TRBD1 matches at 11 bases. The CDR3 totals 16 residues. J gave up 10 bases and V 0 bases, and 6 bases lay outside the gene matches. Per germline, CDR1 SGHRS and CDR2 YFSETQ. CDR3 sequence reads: CASSLGTGGFGSPLHF. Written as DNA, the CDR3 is TGCGCCAGCAGCTTGGGGACAGGGGGCTTCGGCTCACCCCTCCACTTT.

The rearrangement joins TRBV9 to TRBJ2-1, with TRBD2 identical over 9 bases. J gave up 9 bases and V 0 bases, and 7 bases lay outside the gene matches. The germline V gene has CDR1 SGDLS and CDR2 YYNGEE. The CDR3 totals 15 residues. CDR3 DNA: TGTGCCAGCAGCGTAGATCTAGCGGGAAAGGGTGAGCAGTTCTTC. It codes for CASSVDLAGKGEQFF.

CDR3 amino acids: CASRLAGADTQYF. CDR3 DNA sequence: TGCGCCAGCAGACTAGCGGGAGCAGATACGCAGTATTTT. This chain connects TRBV4-1 to TRBJ2-3; 11 bases align to TRBD2. This CDR3 region has 13 residues. Looked up from germline, CDR1 is MGHRA and CDR2 is YSYEKL. V lost 6 bases to trimming and J lost 4 bases; unmatched junction nucleotides: 0.

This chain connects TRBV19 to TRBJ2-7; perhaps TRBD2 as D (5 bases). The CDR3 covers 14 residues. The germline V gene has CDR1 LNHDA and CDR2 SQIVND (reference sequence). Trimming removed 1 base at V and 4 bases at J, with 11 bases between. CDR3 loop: CASSIAAGQYEQYF. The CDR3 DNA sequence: TGTGCCAGTAGTATAGCGGCGGGCCAGTACGAGCAGTACTTC.

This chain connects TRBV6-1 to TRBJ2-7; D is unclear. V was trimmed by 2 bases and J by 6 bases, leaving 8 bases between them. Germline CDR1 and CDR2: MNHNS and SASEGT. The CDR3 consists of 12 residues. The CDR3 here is CASSERSAEQYF. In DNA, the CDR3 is TGTGCCAGCAGTGAACGGTCCGCCGAGCAGTACTTC.

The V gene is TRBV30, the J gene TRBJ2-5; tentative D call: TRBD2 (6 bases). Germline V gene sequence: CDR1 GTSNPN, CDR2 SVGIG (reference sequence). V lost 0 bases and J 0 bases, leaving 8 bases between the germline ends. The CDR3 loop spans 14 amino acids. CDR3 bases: TGTGCCTGGAGTGTACGGGGGAACCAAGAGACCCAGTACTTC. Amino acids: CAWSVRGNQETQYF.

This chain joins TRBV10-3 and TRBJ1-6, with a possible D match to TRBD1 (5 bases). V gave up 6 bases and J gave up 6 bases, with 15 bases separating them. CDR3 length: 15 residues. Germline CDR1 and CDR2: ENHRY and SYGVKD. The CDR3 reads CAIRSGQGSNSPLHF. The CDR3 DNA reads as TGTGCCATCAGATCGGGCCAGGGTAGTAATTCACCCCTCCACTTT.

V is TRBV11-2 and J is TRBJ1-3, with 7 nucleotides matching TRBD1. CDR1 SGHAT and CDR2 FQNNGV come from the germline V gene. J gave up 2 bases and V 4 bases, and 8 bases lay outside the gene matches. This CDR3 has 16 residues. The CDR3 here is CASSSTGTAPGNTIYF. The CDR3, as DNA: TGTGCCAGCAGCTCCACCGGGACAGCTCCTGGAAACACCATATATTTT.

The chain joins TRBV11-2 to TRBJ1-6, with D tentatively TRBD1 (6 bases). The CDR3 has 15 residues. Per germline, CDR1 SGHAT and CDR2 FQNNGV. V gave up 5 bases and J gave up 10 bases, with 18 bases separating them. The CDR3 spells CASSPQGSLLSPLHF. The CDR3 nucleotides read TGTGCCAGCAGCCCTCAGGGGTCGTTGCTCTCACCCCTCCACTTT.

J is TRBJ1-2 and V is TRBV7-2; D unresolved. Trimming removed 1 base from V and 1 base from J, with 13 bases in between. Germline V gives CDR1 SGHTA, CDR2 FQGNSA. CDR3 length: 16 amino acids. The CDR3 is CASSLVGSGRNYGYTF. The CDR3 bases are TGTGCCAGCAGCTTAGTGGGTTCAGGCCGTAACTATGGCTACACCTTC.

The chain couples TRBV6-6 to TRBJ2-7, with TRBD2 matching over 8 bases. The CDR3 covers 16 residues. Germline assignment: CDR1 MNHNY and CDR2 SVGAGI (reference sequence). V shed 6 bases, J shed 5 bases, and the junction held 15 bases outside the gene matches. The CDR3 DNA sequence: TGTGCCAGCAGGCCTAATCCCGGGACTAGGAGCCACGAGCAGTACTTC. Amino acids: CASRPNPGTRSHEQYF.

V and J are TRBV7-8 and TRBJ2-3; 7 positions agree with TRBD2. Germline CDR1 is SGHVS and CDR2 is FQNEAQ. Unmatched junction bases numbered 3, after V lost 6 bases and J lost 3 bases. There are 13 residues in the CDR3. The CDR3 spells CASRLGGTDTQYF. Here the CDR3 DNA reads TGTGCCAGCAGGCTCGGGGGGACAGATACGCAGTATTTT.

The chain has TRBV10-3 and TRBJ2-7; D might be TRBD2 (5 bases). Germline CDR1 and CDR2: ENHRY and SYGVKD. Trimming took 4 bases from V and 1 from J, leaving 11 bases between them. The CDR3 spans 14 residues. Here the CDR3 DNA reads TGTGCCATCAGTGGAATAGCGTCTTCCTACGAGCAGTACTTC. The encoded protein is CAISGIASSYEQYF.

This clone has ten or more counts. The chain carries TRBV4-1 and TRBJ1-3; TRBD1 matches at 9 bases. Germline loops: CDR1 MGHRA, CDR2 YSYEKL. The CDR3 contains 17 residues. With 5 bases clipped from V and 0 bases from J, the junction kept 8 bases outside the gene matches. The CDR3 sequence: CASSSRDRALSGNTIYF. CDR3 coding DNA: TGCGCCAGCAGCAGCCGGGACAGGGCTCTCTCTGGAAACACCATATATTTT.

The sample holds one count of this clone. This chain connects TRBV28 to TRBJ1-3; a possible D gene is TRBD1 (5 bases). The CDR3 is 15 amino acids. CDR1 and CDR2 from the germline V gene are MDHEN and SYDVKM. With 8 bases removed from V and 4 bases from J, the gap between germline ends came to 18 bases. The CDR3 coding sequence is TGTGCCAGCGGTGAGACGGGGGTAGCCGGAAACACCATATATTTT. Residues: CASGETGVAGNTIYF.